The source of this T cell receptor beta chain is a study of identical twins. CDR1 is ENHRY and CDR2 is SYGVKD in the germline V gene. Trimming at V came to 7 bases and at J to 6 bases, leaving 17 bases not matched to a gene. CDR3 length equals 17 residues. Study outcomes and limitations: Weaker excess twin sharing was seen among beta out-of-frame sequences.

This clonotype was picked up many times. Its target is unknown. TCRdb analysed the 5' RACE reads with MiXCR anew, one entry per CDR3 protein. Of about 660,000 distinct CDR3 sequences listed, under 9% are singletons. In addition, the sample was reused for a study of yellow fever vaccine responses in identical twins.

The clonotype was recovered from a woman between 18 and 30 years old in good health. J is TRBJ2-3 and V is TRBV10-3; 9 bases are shared with TRBD2. Specimen: PBMCs. CDR3 sequence reads: CAINVRSGGPVTDTQYF. The CDR3 DNA reads TGTGCCATCAATGTCAGGAGCGGGGGGCCGGTTACTGATACGCAGTATTTT.